What follows is one T cell receptor (beta chain) and its context. The data belong to a study of blood T cell repertoires in COVID-19. Trimming left V 3 bases short and J 0 bases short, with 9 bases between. The CDR3 spans 15 residues. Germline CDR1 and CDR2: SGHTA and FQGNSA. TCRdb keeps only in-frame clones here, not all; method: immunoSEQ multiplex PCR. This table has roughly 76,000 clones, more than 75% appearing once. The TCR originated in a man in his forties or fifties with acute or convalescent COVID-19. What was sequenced was peripheral blood. This chain joins TRBV7-2 and TRBJ1-3; D ambiguous. The CDR3 region has the DNA TGTGCCAGCAGCTTGAGTCTCTCCTCTGGAAACACCATATATTTT. This codes for CASSLSLSSGNTIYF.